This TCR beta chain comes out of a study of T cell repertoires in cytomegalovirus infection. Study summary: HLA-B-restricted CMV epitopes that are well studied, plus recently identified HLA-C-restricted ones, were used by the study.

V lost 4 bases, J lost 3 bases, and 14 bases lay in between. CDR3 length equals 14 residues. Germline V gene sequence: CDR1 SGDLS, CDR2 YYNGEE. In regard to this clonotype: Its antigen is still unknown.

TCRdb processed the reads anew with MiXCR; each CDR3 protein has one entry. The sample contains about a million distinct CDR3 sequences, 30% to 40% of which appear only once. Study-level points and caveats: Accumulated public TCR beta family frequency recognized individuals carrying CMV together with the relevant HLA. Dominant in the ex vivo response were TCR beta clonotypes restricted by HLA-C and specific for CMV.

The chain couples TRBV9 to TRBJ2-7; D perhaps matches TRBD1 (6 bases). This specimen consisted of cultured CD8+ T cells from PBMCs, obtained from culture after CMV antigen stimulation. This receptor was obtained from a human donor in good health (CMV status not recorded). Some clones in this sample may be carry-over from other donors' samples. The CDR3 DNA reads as TGTGCCAGCAGCCCCCAAGACAGGCTCTACGAGCAGTACTTC. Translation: CASSPQDRLYEQYF.